This is a list of T cell receptor beta chains from one sample in a study of blood T cell repertoires in COVID-19. Some clones are missing from TCRdb's copy, which holds only in-frame ones; the method was immunoSEQ multiplex PCR. The data contain about 340,000 clones, about 86% of them singletons. Sequencing was done on a sample of PBMCs or T cells enriched from blood (not recorded which). The receptors come from a woman aged 40 to 50 with acute COVID-19. Each CDR3 is given with its conserved first and last residue. A D gene is named only where the DNA matches it firmly. Some rows mark clone size as missing; the rest say once, few, many or name a class of expanded clone.

CDR3nt: TGTGCCAGCCAAGGGACTACCACCACCGGGGAGCTGTTTTTT
CDR3aa: CASQGTTTTGELFF
v_gene: TRBV27
d_gene: TRBD2
j_gene: TRBJ2-2
abundance: -

CDR3nt: TGTGCCAGCAGCTTAGGACAGGGGACGAACACTGAAGCTTTCTTT
CDR3aa: CASSLGQGTNTEAFF
v_gene: TRBV13
d_gene: TRBD1
j_gene: TRBJ1-1
abundance: -

CDR3nt: TGCAGCGGTTTACTAAATTACAATGAGCAGTTCTTC
CDR3aa: CSGLLNYNEQFF
v_gene: TRBV29-1
d_gene: -
j_gene: TRBJ2-1
abundance: -

CDR3nt: TGTGCCAGCAGTCCTTGGACTACATCTAGCACAGATACGCAGTATTTT
CDR3aa: CASSPWTTSSTDTQYF
v_gene: TRBV2
d_gene: -
j_gene: TRBJ2-3
abundance: -

CDR3nt: TGTGCCAGCACCCCTGGGACTAGTGCTTACCTCGACCAGTATTTT
CDR3aa: CASTPGTSAYLDQYF
v_gene: TRBV11-2
d_gene: TRBD2
j_gene: TRBJ2-3
abundance: -

CDR3nt: TGTGCCAGCAGTTCGACAGGGGAAAGACGCAATCAGCCCCAGCATTTT
CDR3aa: CASSSTGERRNQPQHF
v_gene: TRBV28
d_gene: TRBD1
j_gene: TRBJ1-5
abundance: -

CDR3nt: TGTGCCAGCAGCTCAGCCCCAGGGGGCGCTTCTGGGGCCAACGTCCTGACTTTC
CDR3aa: CASSSAPGGASGANVLTF
v_gene: TRBV11-2
d_gene: TRBD1
j_gene: TRBJ2-6
abundance: once

CDR3nt: TGTGCCAGTAGTTGGACAGGGACCAATGAAAAACTGTTTTTT
CDR3aa: CASSWTGTNEKLFF
v_gene: TRBV19
d_gene: TRBD1
j_gene: TRBJ1-4
abundance: -

CDR3nt: TGTGCCAGCAGCGTAGGGGGGGAAATCACTGAAGCTTTCTTT
CDR3aa: CASSVGGEITEAFF
v_gene: TRBV9
d_gene: -
j_gene: TRBJ1-1
abundance: -

CDR3nt: TGCGCCAGCAGCCTAGCGGGAAAACTGTTTTTT
CDR3aa: CASSLAGKLFF
v_gene: TRBV5-1
d_gene: -
j_gene: TRBJ1-4
abundance: once

CDR3nt: TGCGCCAGCAGCTTGGGGGCCACTAGCGGCTCCTACAATGATCAGTTCTTC
CDR3aa: CASSLGATSGSYNDQFF
v_gene: TRBV5-1
d_gene: TRBD2
j_gene: TRBJ2-1
abundance: -

CDR3nt: TGTGCCAGCAGCCAAGATTTGCCAGGGGCCGGGGAGCTGTTTTTT
CDR3aa: CASSQDLPGAGELFF
v_gene: TRBV14
d_gene: -
j_gene: TRBJ2-2
abundance: -

CDR3nt: TGCGCCAGCAGCTTGGCCCTCAATGAGCAGTTCTTC
CDR3aa: CASSLALNEQFF
v_gene: TRBV5-1
d_gene: -
j_gene: TRBJ2-1
abundance: -

CDR3nt: TGTGCCATCAGGAGAGCCCCAGGACTAGCGGCTTCCGAGCAGTACTTC
CDR3aa: CAIRRAPGLAASEQYF
v_gene: TRBV10-3
d_gene: TRBD2
j_gene: TRBJ2-7
abundance: -

CDR3nt: TGTGCCAGCAGGCCTGAAGGGGGAGCTAACTATGGCTACACCTTC
CDR3aa: CASRPEGGANYGYTF
v_gene: TRBV2
d_gene: -
j_gene: TRBJ1-2
abundance: -

CDR3nt: TGCGCCAGCAGACATACCACAGGGGGGGAAACTGAAGCTTTCTTT
CDR3aa: CASRHTTGGETEAFF
v_gene: TRBV10-1
d_gene: TRBD1
j_gene: TRBJ1-1
abundance: once

CDR3nt: TGTGCCAGCAGTGAAGCGAGATCCAATACCCACGAGCAGTACTTC
CDR3aa: CASSEARSNTHEQYF
v_gene: TRBV6-1
d_gene: -
j_gene: TRBJ2-7
abundance: once

CDR3nt: TGTGCCAGCAGTTTATGGATGGGGGGGTCTCCCCAAGAGACCCAGTACTTC
CDR3aa: CASSLWMGGSPQETQYF
v_gene: TRBV28
d_gene: TRBD2
j_gene: TRBJ2-5
abundance: few

CDR3nt: TGTGCCAGCAGTGAATTTGGAACAGGGAATGAAAAACTGTTTTTT
CDR3aa: CASSEFGTGNEKLFF
v_gene: TRBV25-1
d_gene: -
j_gene: TRBJ1-4
abundance: -

CDR3nt: TGTGCCAGCAGCCTTGGCGGGAGTAGCAACGAGCAGTACTTC
CDR3aa: CASSLGGSSNEQYF
v_gene: TRBV7-2
d_gene: TRBD2
j_gene: TRBJ2-7
abundance: -

CDR3nt: TGTGCCAGTAGGATCAGACTAGCGGGAGGGCCTTGGGATGGCAATGAGCAGTTCTTC
CDR3aa: CASRIRLAGGPWDGNEQFF
v_gene: TRBV19
d_gene: TRBD2
j_gene: TRBJ2-1
abundance: -

CDR3nt: TGTGCCAGCAGACCCTGGGCTCACGGCTTGGATGGCTACACCTTC
CDR3aa: CASRPWAHGLDGYTF
v_gene: TRBV9
d_gene: -
j_gene: TRBJ1-2
abundance: -

CDR3nt: TGTGCCAGCAGCCGACTAGCGGGAGCGTTGGGTACAGATACGCAGTATTTT
CDR3aa: CASSRLAGALGTDTQYF
v_gene: TRBV6-6
d_gene: TRBD2
j_gene: TRBJ2-3
abundance: -

CDR3nt: TGTGCCAGCAGTGATTTTGGTCATGGGTCCTCGCGGGGGATGTACGCTTTCTTT
CDR3aa: CASSDFGHGSSRGMYAFF
v_gene: TRBV2
d_gene: -
j_gene: TRBJ1-1
abundance: -

CDR3nt: TGTGCTAGTGTCTTGGCGGGGGGAAAAAACAATGAGCAGTTCTTC
CDR3aa: CASVLAGGKNNEQFF
v_gene: TRBV12-5
d_gene: TRBD2
j_gene: TRBJ2-1
abundance: -

CDR3nt: TGTGCCAGCAGTCACCGTTTGGCCGAGCGGGAGGGCGCGAGGGCAGATACGCAGTATTTT
CDR3aa: CASSHRLAEREGARADTQYF
v_gene: TRBV2
d_gene: TRBD2
j_gene: TRBJ2-3
abundance: -

CDR3nt: TGTGCCAGCATAGACAGGGGTTACTCTGGAAACACCATATATTTT
CDR3aa: CASIDRGYSGNTIYF
v_gene: TRBV2
d_gene: TRBD1
j_gene: TRBJ1-3
abundance: few

CDR3nt: TGTGCCACCAGTGATGACAGGTCCTACACAGATACGCAGTATTTT
CDR3aa: CATSDDRSYTDTQYF
v_gene: TRBV24-1
d_gene: -
j_gene: TRBJ2-3
abundance: -

CDR3nt: TGTGCCAGCAGCCGGACTCCTACCGGGACTAGCGGGTACACAGATACGCAGTATTTT
CDR3aa: CASSRTPTGTSGYTDTQYF
v_gene: TRBV4-2
d_gene: TRBD2
j_gene: TRBJ2-3
abundance: -

CDR3nt: TGTGCCAGCAGCTTTCCAGGACTGTCTTCGGAGACCCAGTACTTC
CDR3aa: CASSFPGLSSETQYF
v_gene: TRBV7-2
d_gene: -
j_gene: TRBJ2-5
abundance: -